One and the same sample provided the 11 T cell receptor beta chains below, sequenced in a study of blood T cell repertoires in COVID-19. Profiling relied on immunoSEQ multiplex PCR, and the TCRdb table lists in-frame clones only, not all of them. The data show over 150,000 clones, over 70% seen once. The sequenced material came from peripheral blood. Source of these receptors: a woman older than 75 with active or convalescent COVID-19.

In this sample, this clone turned up a few times. The V call is TRBV11-3, the J call TRBJ1-4, with no clear D. The CDR3 is made up of 13 amino acids. Between the trimmed V and J ends, which lost 5 bases and 8 bases, there was a span of 12 bases. Germline lookup yields CDR1 SGHNT and CDR2 YENEEA. The CDR3 bases are TGTGCCAGCAGCATTCCGGGAGCGGAAAAACTGTTTTTT. Amino acids: CASSIPGAEKLFF.

The rearrangement uses TRBV7-9 and TRBJ1-4; TRBD1 matches at 7 bases. The V segment lost 5 bases and the J segment 8 bases; nucleotides outside the gene matches: 8. The CDR3 covers 14 residues. The germline V gene encodes CDR1 SEHNR and CDR2 FQNEAQ (reference sequence). The CDR3 sequence: CASSGRDRLEKLFF. CDR3 sequence (DNA): TGTGCCAGCAGCGGCCGGGACAGATTAGAAAAACTGTTTTTT.

The chain couples TRBV4-3 to TRBJ1-2, with TRBD1 matching over 7 bases. This CDR3 spans 17 amino acids. Trimming took 0 bases from V and 8 from J; bases not matched to a gene: 15. Germline lookup yields CDR1 LGHNA and CDR2 YSLEER. This CDR3 reads CASSQDPVDRTHGGYTF. Written as DNA, the CDR3 is TGCGCCAGCAGCCAAGATCCTGTGGACAGGACCCATGGAGGCTACACCTTC.

This chain's CDR3 is CASSIEGRGNYGYTF. CDR3 sequence (DNA): TGTGCCAGTAGTATAGAGGGCAGGGGAAATTATGGCTACACCTTC. V gene TRBV19 combines with J gene TRBJ1-2; perhaps TRBD1 as D (6 bases). V lost 0 bases to trimming and J lost 5 bases, with 13 bases between them. The CDR3 contains 15 residues. Germline CDR1 reads LNHDA; CDR2 reads SQIVND (reference sequence).

The chain recombines TRBV9 with TRBJ2-1; D call uncertain. Trimming took 0 bases from V and 0 from J, leaving 7 bases between them. The germline gives CDR1 SGDLS, CDR2 YYNGEE. This CDR3 comprises 15 residues. The CDR3 here is CASSVAPSSYNEQFF. DNA for the CDR3: TGTGCCAGCAGCGTAGCTCCGAGCTCCTACAATGAGCAGTTCTTC.

This clone was seen only a few times. The chain is built from TRBV6-2 or TRBV6-3 and TRBJ1-5, with D possibly TRBD1 on 6 matching bases. V lost 2 bases, J lost 2 bases, and 10 bases lay in between. The CDR3 is 15 residues long. The germline gives CDR1 MNHEY, CDR2 SVGEGT. The CDR3 DNA reads TGTGCCAGCAGTTACGACGAGGGGGGCAATCAGCCCCAGCATTTT. This encodes CASSYDEGGNQPQHF.

The gene calls are TRBV7-2 and TRBJ1-4; D possibly corresponds to TRBD1 (6 bases). CDR3 length: 15 residues. Germline values: CDR1 SGHTA, CDR2 FQGNSA. V lost 5 bases, J lost 8 bases, and 18 bases lay in between. The CDR3 DNA reads as TGTGCCAGCAGCACCCTGGGGGGGGCCAGGGAAAAACTGTTTTTT. Its protein product is CASSTLGGAREKLFF.

The V call is TRBV27, the J call TRBJ2-4, with D tentatively TRBD2 (6 bases). V lost 7 bases and J 6 bases, leaving 16 bases between the germline ends. This CDR3 region has 14 residues. Germline V gene lookup returns CDR1 MNHEY and CDR2 SMNVEV (reference sequence). The CDR3 loop reads CASIDNSGANIQYF. CDR3 bases: TGTGCCAGCATTGACAATAGCGGTGCAAACATTCAGTACTTC.

The rearrangement uses TRBV4-3 and TRBJ2-7; 10 nucleotides line up with TRBD2. Germline V gene data show CDR1 as LGHNA and CDR2 as YSLEER. V was pared by 1 base and J by 7 bases, with 7 bases of the junction left unmatched. This CDR3 spans 15 amino acids. In DNA form, the CDR3 reads TGCGCCAGCAGCCAAGGAGAGCGGGGGGGCAAGGAGCAGTACTTC. Amino acid sequence: CASSQGERGGKEQYF.

The V call is TRBV28, the J call TRBJ1-1; no clear D gene. The CDR3 consists of 16 residues. Germline lookup yields CDR1 MDHEN and CDR2 SYDVKM. Trimming pared 2 bases from V and 11 bases from J, leaving 24 bases between. The CDR3, as DNA: TGTGCCAGCAGTTTACGGTCCCCCGGGGAACCCGGTAGGGCTTTCTTT. It specifies CASSLRSPGEPGRAFF.

The V call is TRBV19, the J call TRBJ1-3; the match to TRBD1 covers 8 bases. This CDR3 has 19 residues. V dropped 4 bases and J dropped 0; count of bases not matched to a gene: 14. Per germline, CDR1 LNHDA and CDR2 SQIVND (reference sequence). This chain's CDR3 is CASSTGQGAPRLSGNTIYF. In nucleotides, the CDR3 is TGTGCCAGTAGTACCGGACAGGGTGCCCCACGACTCTCTGGAAACACCATATATTTT.